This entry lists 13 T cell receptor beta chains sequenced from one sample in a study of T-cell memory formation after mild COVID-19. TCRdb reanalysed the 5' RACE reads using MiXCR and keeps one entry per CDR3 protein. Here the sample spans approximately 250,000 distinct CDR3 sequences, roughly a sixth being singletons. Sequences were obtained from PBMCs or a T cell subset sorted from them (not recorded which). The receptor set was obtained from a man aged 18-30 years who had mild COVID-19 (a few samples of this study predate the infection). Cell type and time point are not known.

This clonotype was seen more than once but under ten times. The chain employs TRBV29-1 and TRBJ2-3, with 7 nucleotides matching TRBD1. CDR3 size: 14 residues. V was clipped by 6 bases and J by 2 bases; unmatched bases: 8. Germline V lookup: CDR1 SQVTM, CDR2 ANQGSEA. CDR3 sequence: CSVPGTANTDTQYF. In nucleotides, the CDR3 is TGCAGCGTCCCCGGGACAGCTAACACAGATACGCAGTATTTT.

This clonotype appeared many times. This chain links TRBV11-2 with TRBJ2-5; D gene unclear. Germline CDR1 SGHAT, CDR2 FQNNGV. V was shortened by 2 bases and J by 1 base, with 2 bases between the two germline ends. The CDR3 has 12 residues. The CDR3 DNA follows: TGTGCCAGCAGCTTAACCCAAGAGACCCAGTACTTC. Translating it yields CASSLTQETQYF.

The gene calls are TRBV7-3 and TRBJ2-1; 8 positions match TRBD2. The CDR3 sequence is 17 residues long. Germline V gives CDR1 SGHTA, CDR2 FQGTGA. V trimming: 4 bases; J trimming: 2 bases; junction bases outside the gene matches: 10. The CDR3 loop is CASSYDRQRGTYNEQFF. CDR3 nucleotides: TGTGCCAGCAGCTATGACCGACAGCGGGGGACCTACAATGAGCAGTTCTTC.

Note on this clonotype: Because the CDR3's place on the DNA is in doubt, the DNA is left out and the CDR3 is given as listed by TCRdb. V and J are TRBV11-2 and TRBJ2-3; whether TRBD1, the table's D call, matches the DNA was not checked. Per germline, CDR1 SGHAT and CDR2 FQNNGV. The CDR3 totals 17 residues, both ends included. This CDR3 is CASSLDSGRAGTDTQYF.

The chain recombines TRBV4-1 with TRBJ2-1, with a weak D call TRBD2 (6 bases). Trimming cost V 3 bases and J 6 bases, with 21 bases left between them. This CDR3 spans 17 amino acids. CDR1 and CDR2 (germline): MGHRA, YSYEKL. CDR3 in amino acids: CASSHYLALTSGNEQFF. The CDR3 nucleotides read TGCGCCAGCAGCCATTACCTAGCGCTTACCTCGGGCAATGAGCAGTTCTTC.

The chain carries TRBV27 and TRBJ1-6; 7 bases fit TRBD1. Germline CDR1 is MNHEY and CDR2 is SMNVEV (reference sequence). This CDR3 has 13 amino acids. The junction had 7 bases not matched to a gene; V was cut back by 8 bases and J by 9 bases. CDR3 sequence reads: CASGMRGPSPLHF. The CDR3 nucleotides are TGTGCCAGCGGCATGAGGGGGCCTTCACCCCTCCACTTT.

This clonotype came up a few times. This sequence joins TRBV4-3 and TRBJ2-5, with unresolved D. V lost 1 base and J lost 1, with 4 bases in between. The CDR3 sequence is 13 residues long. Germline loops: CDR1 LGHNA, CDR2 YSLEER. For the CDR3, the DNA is TGCGCCAGCAGCCAAGCCCCCCAAGAGACCCAGTACTTC. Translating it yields CASSQAPQETQYF.

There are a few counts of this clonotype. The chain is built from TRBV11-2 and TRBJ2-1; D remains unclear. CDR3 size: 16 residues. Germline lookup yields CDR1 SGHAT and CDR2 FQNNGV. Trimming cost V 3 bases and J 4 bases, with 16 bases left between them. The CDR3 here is CASSLTGQTIYNEQFF. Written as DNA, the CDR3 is TGTGCCAGCAGCTTGACTGGCCAAACTATATACAATGAGCAGTTCTTC.

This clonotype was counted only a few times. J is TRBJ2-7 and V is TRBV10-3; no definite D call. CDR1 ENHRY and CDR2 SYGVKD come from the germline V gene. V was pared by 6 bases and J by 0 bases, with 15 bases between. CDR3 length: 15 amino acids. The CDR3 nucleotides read TGTGCCATCAGGGATGGATCGCAGAGCTCCTACGAGCAGTACTTC. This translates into CAIRDGSQSSYEQYF.

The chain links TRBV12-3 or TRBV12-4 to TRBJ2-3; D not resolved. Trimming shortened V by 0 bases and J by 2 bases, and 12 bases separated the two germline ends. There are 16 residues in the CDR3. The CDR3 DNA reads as TGTGCCAGCAGTTTAGCGCCGTTTGGGGTCACAGATACGCAGTATTTT. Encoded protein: CASSLAPFGVTDTQYF.

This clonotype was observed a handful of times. The CDR3 here is CASSPRDRVNSPLHF. DNA of the CDR3: TGTGCCAGCAGCCCTCGGGACAGGGTCAATTCACCCCTCCACTTT. The chain carries TRBV7-8 and TRBJ1-6; TRBD1 matches 9 bases. CDR3 size: 15 residues. Germline CDR1 is SGHVS and CDR2 is FQNEAQ. J lost 7 bases, V lost 5 bases, and 6 bases had no gene match.

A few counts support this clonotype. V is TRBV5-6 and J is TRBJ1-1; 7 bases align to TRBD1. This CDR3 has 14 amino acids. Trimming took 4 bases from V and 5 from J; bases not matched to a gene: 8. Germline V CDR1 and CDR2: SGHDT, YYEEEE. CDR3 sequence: CASSRMTGRTEAFF. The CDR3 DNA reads TGTGCCAGCAGCCGGATGACAGGGAGGACTGAAGCTTTCTTT.

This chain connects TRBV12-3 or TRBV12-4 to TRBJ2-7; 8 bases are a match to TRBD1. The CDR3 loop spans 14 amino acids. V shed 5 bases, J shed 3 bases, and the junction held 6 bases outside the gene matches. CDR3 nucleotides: TGTGCCAGCAGTCCGGGACAGGCGTACTACGAGCAGTACGTC. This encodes CASSPGQAYYEQYV.